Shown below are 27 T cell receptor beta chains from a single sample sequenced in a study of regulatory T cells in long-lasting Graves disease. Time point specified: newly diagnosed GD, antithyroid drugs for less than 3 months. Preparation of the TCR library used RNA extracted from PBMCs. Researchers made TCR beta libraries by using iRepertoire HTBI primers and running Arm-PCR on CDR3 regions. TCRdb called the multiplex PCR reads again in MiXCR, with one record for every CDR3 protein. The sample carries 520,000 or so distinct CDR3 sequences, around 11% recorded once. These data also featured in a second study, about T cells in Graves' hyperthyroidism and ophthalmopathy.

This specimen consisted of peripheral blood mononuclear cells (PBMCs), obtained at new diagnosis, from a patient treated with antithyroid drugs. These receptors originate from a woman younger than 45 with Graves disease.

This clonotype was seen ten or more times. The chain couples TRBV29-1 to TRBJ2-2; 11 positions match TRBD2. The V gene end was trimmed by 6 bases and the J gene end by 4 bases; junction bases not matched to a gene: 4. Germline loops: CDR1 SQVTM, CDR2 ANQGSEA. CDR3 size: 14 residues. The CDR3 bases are TGCAGCGTCGGGACTAGCGGACGCACCGGGGAGCTGTTTTTT. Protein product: CSVGTSGRTGELFF.

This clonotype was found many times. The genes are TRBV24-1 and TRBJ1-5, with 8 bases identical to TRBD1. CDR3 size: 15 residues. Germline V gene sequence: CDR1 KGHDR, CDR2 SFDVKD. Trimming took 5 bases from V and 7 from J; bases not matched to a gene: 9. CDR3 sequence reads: CATSGAGGSEQPQHF. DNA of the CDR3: TGTGCCACCAGTGGAGCAGGGGGCTCGGAGCAGCCCCAGCATTTT.

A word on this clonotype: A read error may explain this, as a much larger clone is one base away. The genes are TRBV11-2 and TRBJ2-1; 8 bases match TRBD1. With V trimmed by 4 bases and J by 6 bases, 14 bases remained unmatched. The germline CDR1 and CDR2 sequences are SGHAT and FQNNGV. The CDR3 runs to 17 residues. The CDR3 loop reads CASSSPGQALNANEQFF. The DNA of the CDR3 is TGTGCCAGCAGCTCGCCGGGACAGGCCCTGAACGCCAATGAGCAGTTCTTC.

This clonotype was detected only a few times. The CDR3 bases are TGTGCCACCAGCGGGAGGGAGGCAGATACGCAGTATTTT. Translating it yields CATSGREADTQYF. The chain joins TRBV19 to TRBJ2-3, with 10 bases aligning to TRBD2. The CDR3 runs 13 residues. Germline V gene data show CDR1 as LNHDA and CDR2 as SQIVND (reference sequence). The V segment lost 10 bases and the J segment 4 bases; nucleotides outside the gene matches: 5.

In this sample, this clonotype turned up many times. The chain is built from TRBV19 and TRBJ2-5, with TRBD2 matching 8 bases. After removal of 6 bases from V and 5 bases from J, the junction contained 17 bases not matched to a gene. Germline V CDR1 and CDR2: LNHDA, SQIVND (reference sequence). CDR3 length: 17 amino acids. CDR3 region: CASRPWVSGKAAETQYF. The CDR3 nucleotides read TGTGCCAGTAGGCCATGGGTTAGCGGGAAAGCGGCGGAGACCCAGTACTTC.

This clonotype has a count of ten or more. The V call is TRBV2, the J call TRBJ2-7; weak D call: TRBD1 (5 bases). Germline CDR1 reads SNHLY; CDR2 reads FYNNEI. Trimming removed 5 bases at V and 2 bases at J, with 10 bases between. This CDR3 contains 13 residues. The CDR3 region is CASSPGSTYEQYF. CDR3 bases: TGTGCCAGCAGTCCAGGGTCTACCTACGAGCAGTACTTC.

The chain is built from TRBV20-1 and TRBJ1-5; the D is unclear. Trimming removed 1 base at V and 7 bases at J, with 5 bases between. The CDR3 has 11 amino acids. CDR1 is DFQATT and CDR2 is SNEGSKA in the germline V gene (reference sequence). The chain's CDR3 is CSARAGQPQHF. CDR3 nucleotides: TGCAGTGCTAGAGCCGGGCAGCCCCAGCATTTT.

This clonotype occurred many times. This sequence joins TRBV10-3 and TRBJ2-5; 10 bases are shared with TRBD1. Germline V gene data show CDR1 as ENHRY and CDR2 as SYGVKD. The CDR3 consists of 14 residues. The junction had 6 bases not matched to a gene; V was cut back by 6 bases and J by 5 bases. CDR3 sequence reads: CAIRPGQGYETQYF. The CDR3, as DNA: TGTGCCATCAGACCGGGACAGGGGTATGAGACCCAGTACTTC.

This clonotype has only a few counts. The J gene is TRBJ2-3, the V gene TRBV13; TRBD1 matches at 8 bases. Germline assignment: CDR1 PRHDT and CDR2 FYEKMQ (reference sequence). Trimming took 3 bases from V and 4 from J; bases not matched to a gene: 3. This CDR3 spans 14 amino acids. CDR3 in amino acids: CASSFRQGSDTQYF. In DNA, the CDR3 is TGTGCCAGCAGCTTTAGACAGGGGTCAGATACGCAGTATTTT.

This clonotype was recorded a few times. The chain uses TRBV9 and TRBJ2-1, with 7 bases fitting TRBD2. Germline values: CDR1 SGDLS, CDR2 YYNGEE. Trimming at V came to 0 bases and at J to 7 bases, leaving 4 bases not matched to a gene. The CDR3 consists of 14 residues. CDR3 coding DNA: TGTGCCAGCAGCGTAGGGGGGAGGGCTAATGAGCAGTTCTTC. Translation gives CASSVGGRANEQFF.

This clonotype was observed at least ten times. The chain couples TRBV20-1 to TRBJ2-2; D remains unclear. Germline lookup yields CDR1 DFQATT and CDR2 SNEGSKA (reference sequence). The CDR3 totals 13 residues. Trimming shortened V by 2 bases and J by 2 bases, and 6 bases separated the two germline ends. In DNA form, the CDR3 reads TGCAGTGCTAGACAACCTAACACCGGGGAGCTGTTTTTT. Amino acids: CSARQPNTGELFF.

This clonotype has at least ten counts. CDR3 residues: CASSLDRGRVDGYTF. CDR3 nucleotides: TGTGCCAGCAGTTTAGACAGGGGGCGCGTGGATGGCTACACCTTC. The V and J genes are TRBV28 and TRBJ1-2; 10 bases map to TRBD1. Unmatched junction bases numbered 6, after V lost 2 bases and J lost 6 bases. The germline gives CDR1 MDHEN, CDR2 SYDVKM. The length of the CDR3 is 15 residues.

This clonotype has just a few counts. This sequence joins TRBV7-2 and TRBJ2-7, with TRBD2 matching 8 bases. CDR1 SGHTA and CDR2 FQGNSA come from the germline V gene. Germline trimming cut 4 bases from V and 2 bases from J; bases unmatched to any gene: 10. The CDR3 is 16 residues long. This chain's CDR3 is CASSSLRPGLAYEQYF. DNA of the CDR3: TGTGCCAGCAGCTCCCTTAGACCGGGACTAGCCTACGAGCAGTACTTC. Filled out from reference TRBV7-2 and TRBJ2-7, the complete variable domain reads GAGVSQSPSNKVTEKGKDVELRCDPISGHTALYWYRQSLGQGLEFLIYFQGNSAPDKSGLPSDRFSAERTGGSVSTLTIQRTQQEDSAVYLCASSSLRPGLAYEQYFGPGTRLTVT.

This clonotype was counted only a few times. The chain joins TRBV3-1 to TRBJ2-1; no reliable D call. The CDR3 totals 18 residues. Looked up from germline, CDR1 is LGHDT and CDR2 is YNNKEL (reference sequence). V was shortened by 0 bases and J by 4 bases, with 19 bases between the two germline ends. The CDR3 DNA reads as TGTGCCAGCAGCCAAGACCTTCGACCGTTCCGTAGTTACAATGAGCAGTTCTTC. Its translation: CASSQDLRPFRSYNEQFF.

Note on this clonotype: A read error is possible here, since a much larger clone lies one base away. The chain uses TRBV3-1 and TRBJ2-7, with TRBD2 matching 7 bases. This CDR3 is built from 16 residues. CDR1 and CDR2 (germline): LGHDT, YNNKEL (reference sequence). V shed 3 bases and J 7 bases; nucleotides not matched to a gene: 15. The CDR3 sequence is CASSQEAGPLYNEQYF. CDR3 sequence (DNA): TGTGCCAGCAGCCAGGAAGCGGGACCCCTTTACAATGAGCAGTACTTC.

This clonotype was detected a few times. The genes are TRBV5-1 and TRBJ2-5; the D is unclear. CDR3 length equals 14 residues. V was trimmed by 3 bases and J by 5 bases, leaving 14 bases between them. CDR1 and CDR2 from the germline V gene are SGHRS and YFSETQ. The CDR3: CASSSGPARETQYF. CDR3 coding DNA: TGCGCCAGCAGCTCCGGACCGGCGAGGGAGACCCAGTACTTC.

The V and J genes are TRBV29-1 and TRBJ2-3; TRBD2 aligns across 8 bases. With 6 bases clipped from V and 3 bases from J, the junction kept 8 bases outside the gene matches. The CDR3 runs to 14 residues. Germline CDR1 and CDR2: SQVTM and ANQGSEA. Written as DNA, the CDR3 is TGCAGCGTCTTTAGCGGGACGGGAACAGATACGCAGTATTTT. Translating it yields CSVFSGTGTDTQYF.

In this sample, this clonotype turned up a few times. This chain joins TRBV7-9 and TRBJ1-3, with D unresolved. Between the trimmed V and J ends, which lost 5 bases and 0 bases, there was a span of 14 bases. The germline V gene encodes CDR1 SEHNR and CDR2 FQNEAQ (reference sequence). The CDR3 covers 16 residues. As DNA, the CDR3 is TGTGCCAGCAGCAGTGGTCAGGCGAGCTCTGGAAACACCATATATTTT. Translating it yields CASSSGQASSGNTIYF.

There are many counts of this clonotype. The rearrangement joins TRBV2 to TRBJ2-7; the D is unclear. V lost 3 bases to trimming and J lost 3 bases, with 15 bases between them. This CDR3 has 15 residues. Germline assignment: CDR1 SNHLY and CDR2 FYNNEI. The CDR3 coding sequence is TGTGCCAGCAGTGAGGACCGCCTGAGATACTACGAGCAGTACTTC. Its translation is CASSEDRLRYYEQYF.

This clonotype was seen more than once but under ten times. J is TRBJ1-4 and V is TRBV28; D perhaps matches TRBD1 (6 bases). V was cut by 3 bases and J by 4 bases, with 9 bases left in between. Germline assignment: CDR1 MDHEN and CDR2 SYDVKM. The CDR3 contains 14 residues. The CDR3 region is CASSFTDSNEKLFF. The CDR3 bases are TGTGCCAGCAGTTTTACGGACAGTAATGAAAAACTGTTTTTT.

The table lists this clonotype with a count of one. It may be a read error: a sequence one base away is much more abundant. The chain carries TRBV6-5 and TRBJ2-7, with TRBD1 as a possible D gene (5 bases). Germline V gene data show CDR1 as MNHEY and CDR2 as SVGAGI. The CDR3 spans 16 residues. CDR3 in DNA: TGTGCCAGCAGTTACCGACGACGGCAGGGCACCTACAAGCAGTACTTC. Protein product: CASSYRRRQGTYKQYF.

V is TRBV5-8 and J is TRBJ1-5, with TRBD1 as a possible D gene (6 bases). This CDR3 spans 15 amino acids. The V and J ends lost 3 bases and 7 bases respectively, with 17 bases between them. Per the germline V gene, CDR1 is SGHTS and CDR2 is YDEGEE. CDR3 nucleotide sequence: TGTGCCAGCAGCTCGGGAATCGGGGGCTTCCAGCCCCAGCATTTT. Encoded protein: CASSSGIGGFQPQHF.

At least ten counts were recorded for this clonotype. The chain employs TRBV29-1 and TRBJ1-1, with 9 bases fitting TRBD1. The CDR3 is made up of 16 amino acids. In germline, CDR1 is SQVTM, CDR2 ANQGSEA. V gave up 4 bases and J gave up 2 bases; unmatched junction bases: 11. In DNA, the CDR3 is TGCAGCGTTGGTGCAGGACTGGACAGGGGAAACACTGAAGCTTTCTTT. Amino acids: CSVGAGLDRGNTEAFF.

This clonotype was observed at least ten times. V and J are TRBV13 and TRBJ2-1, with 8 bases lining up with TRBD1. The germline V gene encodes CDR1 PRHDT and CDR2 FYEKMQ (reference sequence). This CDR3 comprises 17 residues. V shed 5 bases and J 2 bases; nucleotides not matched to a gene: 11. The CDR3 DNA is TGTGCCAGCAGCACCAGACCGGACAGGGAGCCCTACAATGAGCAGTTCTTC. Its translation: CASSTRPDREPYNEQFF.

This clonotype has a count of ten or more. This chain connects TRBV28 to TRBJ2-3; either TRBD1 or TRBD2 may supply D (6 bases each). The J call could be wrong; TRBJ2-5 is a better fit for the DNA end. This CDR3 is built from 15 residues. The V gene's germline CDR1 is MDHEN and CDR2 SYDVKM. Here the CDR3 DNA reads TGTGCCAGCAGTTTCCTGAGGGGGGCCCCAGAGACCCAGTACTTC. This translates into CASSFLRGAPETQYF.

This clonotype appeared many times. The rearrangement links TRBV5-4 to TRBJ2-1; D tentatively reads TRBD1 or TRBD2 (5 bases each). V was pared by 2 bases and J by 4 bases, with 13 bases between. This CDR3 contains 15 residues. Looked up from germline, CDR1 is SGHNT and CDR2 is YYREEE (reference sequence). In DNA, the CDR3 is TGTGCCAGCAGCTTCGAGGGACGATCATACAATGAGCAGTTCTTC. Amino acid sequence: CASSFEGRSYNEQFF.

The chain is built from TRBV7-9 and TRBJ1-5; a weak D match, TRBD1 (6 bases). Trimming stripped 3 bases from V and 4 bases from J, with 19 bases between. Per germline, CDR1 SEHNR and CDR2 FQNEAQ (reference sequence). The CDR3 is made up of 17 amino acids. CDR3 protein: CASSLGDNRWENQPQHF. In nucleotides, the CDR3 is TGTGCCAGCAGCTTGGGGGACAACCGATGGGAAAATCAGCCCCAGCATTTT.